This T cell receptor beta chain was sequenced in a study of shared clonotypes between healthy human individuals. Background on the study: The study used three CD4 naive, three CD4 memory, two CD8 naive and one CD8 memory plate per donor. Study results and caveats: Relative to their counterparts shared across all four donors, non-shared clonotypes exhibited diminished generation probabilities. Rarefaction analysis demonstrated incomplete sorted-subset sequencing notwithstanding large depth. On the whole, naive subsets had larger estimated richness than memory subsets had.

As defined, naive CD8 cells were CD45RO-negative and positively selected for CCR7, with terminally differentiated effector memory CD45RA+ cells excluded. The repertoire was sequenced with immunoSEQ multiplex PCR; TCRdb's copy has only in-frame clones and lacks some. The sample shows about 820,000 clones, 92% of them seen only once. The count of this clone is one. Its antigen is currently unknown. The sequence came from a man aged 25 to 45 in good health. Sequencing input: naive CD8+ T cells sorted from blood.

The CDR3, as DNA: TGTGCCAGCAGTGAATATTCGGGATTGAACACCGGGGAGCTGTTTTTT. Translated: CASSEYSGLNTGELFF. V usage is TRBV25-1 and J usage is TRBJ2-2; tentative D call: TRBD2 (5 bases). The CDR3 sequence is 16 residues long. The V gene's germline CDR1 is MGHDK and CDR2 SYGVNS. V gave up 0 bases and J gave up 1 base, with 9 bases separating them.